Following are 10 T cell receptor beta chains from one sample sequenced in a study of blood T cell repertoires in COVID-19. Sequencing was performed with immunoSEQ multiplex PCR; in TCRdb, only in-frame clones are kept and a portion is missing. The table has about 190,000 clones, 79% seen once; the top ten hold 15% to 20%. Sequencing used peripheral blood. Receptors originate from a man in his sixties with active or convalescent COVID-19.

The V call is TRBV29-1, the J call TRBJ2-2; D perhaps matches TRBD1 (5 bases). Germline CDR1 reads SQVTM; CDR2 reads ANQGSEA. V was pared by 2 bases and J by 0 bases, with 16 bases between. CDR3 size: 17 residues. CDR3 sequence reads: CSVELWEQVPNTGELFF. In DNA, the CDR3 is TGCAGCGTTGAATTGTGGGAACAGGTCCCGAACACCGGGGAGCTGTTTTTT.

This clone came up once. The chain carries TRBV10-3 and TRBJ2-2, with 7 bases that match TRBD1. Germline V gene sequence: CDR1 ENHRY, CDR2 SYGVKD. This CDR3 is built from 13 residues. V lost 7 bases and J lost 5; bases outside the gene matches: 4. The CDR3 protein is CAITLQGTGELFF. CDR3 coding DNA: TGTGCCATCACTCTACAGGGGACCGGGGAGCTGTTTTTT.

The chain combines TRBV28 with TRBJ2-5, with 10 bases fitting TRBD2. The V segment lost 4 bases and the J segment 2 bases; nucleotides outside the gene matches: 10. The germline V gene encodes CDR1 MDHEN and CDR2 SYDVKM. The CDR3 loop spans 17 amino acids. CDR3 sequence: CASSSLFLAGAQETQYF. In DNA, the CDR3 is TGTGCCAGCAGTTCCCTCTTTCTAGCGGGGGCACAAGAGACCCAGTACTTC.

V is TRBV3-1 (or the pseudogene TRBV3-2) and J is TRBJ1-5; 10 bases map to TRBD1. With 0 bases clipped from V and 4 bases from J, the junction kept 6 bases outside the gene matches. The CDR3 consists of 17 residues. Per germline, CDR1 LGHDT and CDR2 YNNKEL (reference sequence). CDR3 in DNA: TGTGCCAGCAGCCAAGACGCCGACAGGGGGCGAAATCAGCCCCAGCATTTT. The encoded protein is CASSQDADRGRNQPQHF.

V is TRBV4-1 and J is TRBJ1-2; TRBD1 aligns across 7 bases. Germline V gene sequence: CDR1 MGHRA, CDR2 YSYEKL. V trimming: 4 bases; J trimming: 6 bases; junction bases outside the gene matches: 14. This CDR3 contains 16 residues. For the CDR3, the DNA is TGCGCCAGCAGCCTCGCAGAAACCGGGACAGCTGATGGCTACACCTTC. It codes for CASSLAETGTADGYTF.

The chain combines TRBV28 with TRBJ1-2; a weak D match, TRBD1 (5 bases). The ends were cut back, 6 bases at V and 5 bases at J, with 13 bases in the middle. This CDR3 has 13 amino acids. From germline, CDR1 is MDHEN and CDR2 SYDVKM. The CDR3 sequence: CASRPRARYGYTF. As DNA, the CDR3 is TGTGCCAGCAGGCCCAGGGCCCGATATGGCTACACCTTC.

V usage is TRBV6-2 or TRBV6-3 and J usage is TRBJ1-5; D is unclear. The V end was cut by 2 bases, the J end by 14 bases, with 13 bases between. CDR3 length: 12 residues. Germline V CDR1 and CDR2: MNHEY, SVGEGT. This chain's CDR3 is CASSYHSAPEHF. For the CDR3, the DNA is TGTGCCAGCAGTTACCATAGTGCCCCCGAGCATTTT.

The V gene is TRBV7-2, the J gene TRBJ2-5; possible D gene TRBD2, 6 bases. The germline V gene encodes CDR1 SGHTA and CDR2 FQGNSA. CDR3 length: 14 residues. V was cut by 7 bases and J by 5 bases, with 17 bases left in between. The CDR3 here is CASTFPGSRETQYF. CDR3 DNA: TGTGCCAGCACCTTCCCCGGGAGTCGGGAGACCCAGTACTTC.

A word on this clone: Other DNA sequences in this sample translate to the same CDR3. The chain links TRBV4-2 to TRBJ1-1; D might be TRBD1 (5 bases). The length of the CDR3 is 14 residues. Germline V gene sequence: CDR1 LGHNA, CDR2 YNFKEQ. Trimming shortened V by 0 bases and J by 0 bases, and 5 bases separated the two germline ends. Here the CDR3 reads CASSQDRVNTEAFF. For the CDR3, the DNA is TGTGCCAGCAGCCAAGACAGGGTGAACACTGAAGCTTTCTTT.

V is TRBV30 and J is TRBJ1-6; no clear D. Germline-derived CDR1 and CDR2 are GTSNPN and SVGIG (reference sequence). This CDR3 is built from 12 residues. The V end lost 5 bases, the J end lost 13 bases, and 15 bases lay between the germline ends. CDR3 nucleotide sequence: TGTGCCTGGGTGGGGAGAACGGGCCCCCTCCACTTT. It yields the protein CAWVGRTGPLHF. The whole variable domain, filled in from reference TRBV30 and TRBJ1-6, reads SQTIHQWPATLVQPVGSPLSLECTVEGTSNPNLYWYRQAAGRGLQLLFYSVGIGQISSEVPQNLSASRPQDRQFILSSKKLLLSDSGFYLCAWVGRTGPLHFGNGTRLTVT.